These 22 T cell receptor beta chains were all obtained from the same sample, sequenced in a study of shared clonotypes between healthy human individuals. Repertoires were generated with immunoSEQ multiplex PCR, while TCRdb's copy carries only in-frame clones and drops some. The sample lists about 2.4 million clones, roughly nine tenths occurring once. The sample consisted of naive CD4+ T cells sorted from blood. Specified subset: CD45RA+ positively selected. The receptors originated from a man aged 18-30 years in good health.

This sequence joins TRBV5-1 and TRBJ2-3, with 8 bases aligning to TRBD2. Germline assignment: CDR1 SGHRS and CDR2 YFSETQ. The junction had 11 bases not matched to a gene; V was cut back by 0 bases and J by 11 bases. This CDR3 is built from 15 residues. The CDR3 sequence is CASSLVLADASEQYF. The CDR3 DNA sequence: TGCGCCAGCAGCTTGGTACTAGCGGACGCGAGTGAGCAGTATTTT.

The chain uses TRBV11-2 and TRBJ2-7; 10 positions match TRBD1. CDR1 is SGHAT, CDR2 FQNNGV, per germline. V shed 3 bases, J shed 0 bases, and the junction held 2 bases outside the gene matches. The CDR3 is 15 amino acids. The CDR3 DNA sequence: TGTGCCAGCAGCTTGACAGGGGGCCCCTCCTACGAGCAGTACTTC. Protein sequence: CASSLTGGPSYEQYF.

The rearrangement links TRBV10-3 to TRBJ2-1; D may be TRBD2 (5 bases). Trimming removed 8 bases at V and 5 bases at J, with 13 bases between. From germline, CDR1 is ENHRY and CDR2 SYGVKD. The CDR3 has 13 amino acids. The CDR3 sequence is CAIQETKNNEQFF. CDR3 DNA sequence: TGTGCCATCCAAGAGACTAAGAACAATGAGCAGTTCTTC.

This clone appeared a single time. In nucleotides, the CDR3 is TGCGCCAGCAGCCATGGGACAGGGGAGTACAATGAGCAGTTCTTC. Protein product: CASSHGTGEYNEQFF. The chain uses TRBV4-3 and TRBJ2-1, with TRBD1 identical over 10 bases. J was trimmed by 4 bases and V by 3 bases; bases with no gene match: 3. This CDR3 region has 15 residues. Germline values: CDR1 LGHNA, CDR2 YSLEER.

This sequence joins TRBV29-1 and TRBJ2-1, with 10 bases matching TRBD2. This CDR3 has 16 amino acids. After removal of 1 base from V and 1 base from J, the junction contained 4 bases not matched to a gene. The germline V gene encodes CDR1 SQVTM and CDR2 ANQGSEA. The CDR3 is CSVEVLAGSSYNEQFF. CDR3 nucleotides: TGCAGCGTTGAAGTACTAGCGGGGAGTTCCTACAATGAGCAGTTCTTC.

In DNA, the CDR3 is TGTGCCAGCAGTTGGGGGACAGGAGGGAACACTGAAGCTTTCTTT. Translating it yields CASSWGTGGNTEAFF. The chain combines TRBV6-5 with TRBJ1-1, with TRBD1 matching 8 bases. Germline V CDR1 and CDR2: MNHEY, SVGAGI. The V segment lost 4 bases and the J segment 1 base; nucleotides outside the gene matches: 5. The CDR3 loop spans 15 amino acids.

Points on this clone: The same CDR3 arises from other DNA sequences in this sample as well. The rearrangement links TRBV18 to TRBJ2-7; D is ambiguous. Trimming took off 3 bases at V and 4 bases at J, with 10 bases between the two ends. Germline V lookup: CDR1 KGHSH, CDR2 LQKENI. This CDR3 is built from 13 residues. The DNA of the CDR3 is TGTGCCAGCTCACCGGCTGAAGGGTACGAGCAGTACTTC. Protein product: CASSPAEGYEQYF.

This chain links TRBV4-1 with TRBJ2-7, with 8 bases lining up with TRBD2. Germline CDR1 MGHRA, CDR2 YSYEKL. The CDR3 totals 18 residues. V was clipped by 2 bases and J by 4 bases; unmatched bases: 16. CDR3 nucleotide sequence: TGCGCCAGCAGCCAAAAGAATGGGTGGATAGCGGGGAGTTACGAGCAGTACTTC. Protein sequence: CASSQKNGWIAGSYEQYF.

The CDR3 DNA follows: TGCGCCAGCAGTCAGGACCTCCCCGGCGGTATCGGGGAGCTGTTTTTT. It translates to CASSQDLPGGIGELFF. V is TRBV5-1 and J is TRBJ2-2; unclear D gene. From germline, CDR1 is SGHRS and CDR2 YFSETQ. The CDR3 covers 16 residues. Trimming took 5 bases from V and 7 from J, leaving 21 bases between them.

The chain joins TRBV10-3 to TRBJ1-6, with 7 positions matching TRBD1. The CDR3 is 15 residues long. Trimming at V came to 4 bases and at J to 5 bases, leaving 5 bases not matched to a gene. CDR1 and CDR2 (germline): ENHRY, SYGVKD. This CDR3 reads CAISANRGDNSPLHF. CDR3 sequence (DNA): TGTGCCATCAGTGCAAACAGGGGAGATAATTCACCCCTCCACTTT.

The CDR3 DNA reads as TGTGCCAGCAGCCAAGGAGGGGTCCCGGAGACCCAGTACTTC. Protein: CASSQGGVPETQYF. This rearrangement joins TRBV13 to TRBJ2-5, with a tentative D call TRBD2 (6 bases). V lost 5 bases and J lost 5, with 15 bases in between. Germline V gene sequence: CDR1 PRHDT, CDR2 FYEKMQ (reference sequence). The CDR3 length is 14 residues.

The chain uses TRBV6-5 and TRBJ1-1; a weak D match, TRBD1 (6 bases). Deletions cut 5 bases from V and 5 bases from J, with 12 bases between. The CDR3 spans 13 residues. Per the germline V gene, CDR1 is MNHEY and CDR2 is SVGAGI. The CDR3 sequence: CASSNQQGTEAFF. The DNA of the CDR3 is TGTGCCAGCAGTAACCAACAGGGAACTGAAGCTTTCTTT.

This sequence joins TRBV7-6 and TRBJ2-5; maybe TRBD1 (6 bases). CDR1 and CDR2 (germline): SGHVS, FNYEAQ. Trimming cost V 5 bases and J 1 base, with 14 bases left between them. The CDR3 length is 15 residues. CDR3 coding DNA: TGTGCCAGCAGCGTGCTTGGGGGCAGCCAAGAGACCCAGTACTTC. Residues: CASSVLGGSQETQYF.

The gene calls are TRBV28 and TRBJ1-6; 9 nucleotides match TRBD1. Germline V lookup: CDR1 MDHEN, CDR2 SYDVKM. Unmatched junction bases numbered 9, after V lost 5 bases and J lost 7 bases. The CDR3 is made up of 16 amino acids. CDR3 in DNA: TGTGCCAGCAGTGCTACAGGGGGCCTCCACAATTCACCCCTCCACTTT. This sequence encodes CASSATGGLHNSPLHF.

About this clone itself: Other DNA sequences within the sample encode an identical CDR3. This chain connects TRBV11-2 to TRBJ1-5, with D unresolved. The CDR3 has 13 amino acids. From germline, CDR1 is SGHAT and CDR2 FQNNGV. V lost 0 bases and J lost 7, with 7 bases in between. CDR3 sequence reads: CASSLDLGQPQHF. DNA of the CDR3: TGTGCCAGCAGCTTAGATTTAGGGCAGCCCCAGCATTTT.

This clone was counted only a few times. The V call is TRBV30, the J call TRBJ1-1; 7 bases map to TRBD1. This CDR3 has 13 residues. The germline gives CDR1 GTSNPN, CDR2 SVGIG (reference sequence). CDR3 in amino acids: CARSGQSNTEAFF. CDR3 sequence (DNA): TGTGCTCGCTCGGGACAGAGTAACACTGAAGCTTTCTTT.

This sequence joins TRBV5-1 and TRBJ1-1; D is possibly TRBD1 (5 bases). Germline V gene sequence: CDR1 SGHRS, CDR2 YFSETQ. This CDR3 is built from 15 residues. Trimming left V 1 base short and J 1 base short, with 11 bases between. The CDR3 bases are TGCGCCAGCAGCTTGCACGGGACGGGGAACACTGAAGCTTTCTTT. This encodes CASSLHGTGNTEAFF.

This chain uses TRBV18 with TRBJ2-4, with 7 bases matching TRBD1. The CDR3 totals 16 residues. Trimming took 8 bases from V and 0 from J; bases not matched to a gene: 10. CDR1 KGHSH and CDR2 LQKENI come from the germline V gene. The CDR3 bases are TGTGCCAGCCTACGGGACAGCCAAATAGCCAAAAACATTCAGTACTTC. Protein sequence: CASLRDSQIAKNIQYF.

CDR3 residues: CSVGDRGELFF. DNA of the CDR3: TGCAGCGTTGGGGACCGCGGGGAGCTGTTTTTT. J is TRBJ2-2 and V is TRBV29-1; D may be TRBD1 or TRBD2 (5 bases each). Germline V gene data show CDR1 as SQVTM and CDR2 as ANQGSEA. The ends were cut back, 4 bases at V and 7 bases at J, with 7 bases in the middle. There are 11 residues in the CDR3.

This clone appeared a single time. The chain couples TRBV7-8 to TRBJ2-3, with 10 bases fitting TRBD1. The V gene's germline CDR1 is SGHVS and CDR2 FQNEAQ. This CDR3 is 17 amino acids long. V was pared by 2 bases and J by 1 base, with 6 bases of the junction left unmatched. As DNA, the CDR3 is TGTGCCAGCAGCTTACTCATCGGGACAGGGGGCACAGATACGCAGTATTTT. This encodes CASSLLIGTGGTDTQYF.

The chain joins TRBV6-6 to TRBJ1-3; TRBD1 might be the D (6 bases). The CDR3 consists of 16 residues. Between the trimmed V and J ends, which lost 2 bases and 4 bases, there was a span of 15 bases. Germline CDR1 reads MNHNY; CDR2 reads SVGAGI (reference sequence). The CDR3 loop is CASSYARGGGGNTIYF. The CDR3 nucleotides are TGTGCCAGCAGTTACGCTCGGGGAGGGGGGGGAAACACCATATATTTT.

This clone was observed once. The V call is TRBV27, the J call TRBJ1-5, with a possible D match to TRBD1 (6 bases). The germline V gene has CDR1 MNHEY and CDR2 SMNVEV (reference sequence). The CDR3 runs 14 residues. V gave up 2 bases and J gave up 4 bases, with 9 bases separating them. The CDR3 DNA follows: TGTGCCAGCAGTTTACGGGGGGCGAATCAGCCCCAGCATTTT. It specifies CASSLRGANQPQHF.